Below, one T cell receptor beta chain is given with its context. Its target is not known. The junction and the germline gene differ at one end; a read error may be behind it. Prepared libraries of TCR beta cDNA carried unique molecular identifiers. TCRdb used MiXCR to reprocess the PCR reads, holding one entry per CDR3 protein. The table includes roughly 800,000 distinct CDR3 sequences, about 27% detected once. The data were taken from a study of post-analysis software for immune sequencing data. Study overall: Several disease courses (relapsing-remitting, secondary progressive and progressive-relapsing) of multiple sclerosis were included. The study's findings and limits: Normalized Chao1 diversity was significantly reduced in patients versus controls. Compared with controls, patients had more of about 5 TRBV segments, including TRBV5-6, TRBV5-1 and TRBV20-1.

Per the germline V gene, CDR1 is SGHTA and CDR2 is FQGNSA. The CDR3 consists of 13 residues. The source of this sequence is a girl under 18 with multiple sclerosis. The chain couples TRBV7-2 to TRBJ2-5; the D gene is possibly TRBD1 (5 bases). The specimen sequenced was blood. CDR3: CVSSLQALETQYF. As DNA, the CDR3 is TGTGTCAGCAGCTTACAGGCCCTTGAGACCCAGTACTTC.